Shown below are 21 T cell receptor beta chains from a single sample sequenced in a study of shared clonotypes between healthy human individuals. Naive CD8 cells comprised CD45RO-negative, CCR7-positively selected cells, excluding terminally differentiated effector memory CD45RA+ cells. TCRdb's table, derived via immunoSEQ multiplex PCR, lists solely in-frame clones and lacks some. The sample records fewer than 850,000 clones, about 96% being singletons. The specimen was naive CD8+ T cells sorted from blood. These receptors all come from a man aged 25 to 40 in good health.

The chain combines TRBV4-3 with TRBJ2-3, with TRBD1 matching over 7 bases. V shed 3 bases, J shed 1 base, and the junction held 13 bases outside the gene matches. Germline CDR1 reads LGHNA; CDR2 reads YSLEER. The CDR3 contains 18 residues. The CDR3: CASSQEGQVNFGTDTQYF. CDR3 DNA: TGCGCCAGCAGCCAGGAAGGACAGGTTAATTTCGGCACAGATACGCAGTATTTT.

As for this clone: Other DNA sequences of this sample code for an identical CDR3. The chain links TRBV29-1 to TRBJ2-7; 8 nucleotides match TRBD2. Germline V lookup: CDR1 SQVTM, CDR2 ANQGSEA. V lost 5 bases, J lost 1 base, and 4 bases stayed unmatched. The CDR3 totals 13 residues. CDR3 sequence (DNA): TGCAGCGTTCTAGCGGGTTCTTCCTACGAGCAGTACTTC. It is translated as CSVLAGSSYEQYF.

This chain joins TRBV19 and TRBJ2-1; D gene unclear. Germline values: CDR1 LNHDA, CDR2 SQIVND (reference sequence). This CDR3 region has 15 residues. V was shortened by 0 bases and J by 7 bases, with 13 bases between the two germline ends. As DNA, the CDR3 is TGTGCCAGTAGTATAGAGGATGTGGGATGGAATGAGCAGTTCTTC. This gives the protein CASSIEDVGWNEQFF.

V usage is TRBV27 and J usage is TRBJ1-1; D may be TRBD1 (5 bases). The CDR3 runs 13 residues. Per germline, CDR1 MNHEY and CDR2 SMNVEV (reference sequence). The V end was cut by 5 bases, the J end by 2 bases, with 9 bases between. The chain's CDR3 is CASSIQDNTEAFF. The CDR3 DNA sequence: TGTGCCAGCAGTATACAGGATAACACTGAAGCTTTCTTT.

In its sample, this clone was seen once. The chain recombines TRBV7-9 with TRBJ2-1, with 10 bases lining up with TRBD2. Germline assignment: CDR1 SEHNR and CDR2 FQNEAQ (reference sequence). CDR3 size: 15 residues. Trimming cost V 5 bases and J 8 bases; bases outside gene matches: 9. CDR3 nucleotide sequence: TGTGCCAGCAGCCGTCGGCTAGCGGGAGTATATGAGCAGTTCTTC. Translation gives CASSRRLAGVYEQFF.

This clone has only one observation. The chain uses TRBV4-1 and TRBJ2-7; 8 bases map to TRBD2. There are 14 residues in the CDR3. Unmatched junction bases numbered 6, after V lost 4 bases and J lost 4 bases. Germline CDR1 reads MGHRA; CDR2 reads YSYEKL. The CDR3 spells CASSLSGSAYEQYF. The CDR3 coding sequence is TGCGCCAGCAGCCTCAGCGGGAGTGCTTACGAGCAGTACTTC.

The J gene is TRBJ2-7, the V gene TRBV11-2; D gene unclear. Per germline, CDR1 SGHAT and CDR2 FQNNGV. The CDR3 is 13 amino acids. V was shortened by 1 base and J by 6 bases, with 10 bases between the two germline ends. The CDR3 sequence: CASSLGGSVEQYF. CDR3 DNA sequence: TGTGCCAGCAGCTTAGGGGGTTCGGTCGAGCAGTACTTC. Full variable domain (outside the CDR3, taken from reference TRBV11-2 and TRBJ2-7): EAGVAQSPRYKIIEKRQSVAFWCNPISGHATLYWYQQILGQGPKLLIQFQNNGVVDDSQLPKDRFSAERLKGVDSTLKIQPAKLEDSAVYLCASSLGGSVEQYFGPGTRLTVT.

The V gene is TRBV11-2, the J gene TRBJ2-5; no firm D call. Germline V gives CDR1 SGHAT, CDR2 FQNNGV. The CDR3 has 12 amino acids. V lost 3 bases and J 5 bases, leaving 7 bases between the germline ends. DNA for the CDR3: TGTGCCAGCAGCTTCCTATGGGAGACCCAGTACTTC. Amino acid sequence: CASSFLWETQYF.

The chain has TRBV29-1 and TRBJ2-7, with D maybe TRBD1 (5 bases). V was cut by 3 bases and J by 5 bases, with 11 bases left in between. Germline V gene data show CDR1 as SQVTM and CDR2 as ANQGSEA. The CDR3 runs to 12 residues. CDR3 nucleotides: TGCAGCGTTGATGTGGGGCTGAACGAGCAGTACTTC. This gives the protein CSVDVGLNEQYF.

This chain joins TRBV6-5 and TRBJ1-2; D gene uncertain. The V gene lost 5 bases and the J gene lost 2 bases, with 6 bases spanning the gap. This CDR3 is 12 amino acids long. CDR1 is MNHEY, CDR2 SVGAGI, per germline. In nucleotides, the CDR3 is TGTGCCAGCAGTCCGGTAAACTATGGCTACACCTTC. Translated: CASSPVNYGYTF.

The rearrangement joins TRBV5-5 to TRBJ2-7; 7 bases map to TRBD1. Germline V CDR1 and CDR2: SGHKS, YYEKEE (reference sequence). J was trimmed by 0 bases and V by 0 bases; bases with no gene match: 6. The CDR3 runs to 16 residues. The CDR3 reads CASSLGWDSLSYEQYF. The CDR3 region has the DNA TGTGCCAGCAGCTTGGGGTGGGACAGTCTCTCCTACGAGCAGTACTTC.

This chain uses TRBV6-5 with TRBJ1-1; 8 bases map to TRBD1. This CDR3 comprises 15 residues. V trimming: 6 bases; J trimming: 1 base; junction bases outside the gene matches: 7. Germline CDR1 is MNHEY and CDR2 is SVGAGI. The CDR3, as DNA: TGTGCCAGCAGCTTTCCCGGGACAGGGAACACTGAAGCTTTCTTT. Residues: CASSFPGTGNTEAFF.

The chain has TRBV29-1 and TRBJ1-1, with 7 positions matching TRBD1. This CDR3 has 13 amino acids. The V gene's germline CDR1 is SQVTM and CDR2 ANQGSEA. Trimming cost V 0 bases and J 5 bases; bases outside gene matches: 3. CDR3 sequence (DNA): TGCAGCGTTGAAGACAGGGGGAAGACTGAAGCTTTCTTT. Translated: CSVEDRGKTEAFF.

The rearrangement links TRBV5-6 to TRBJ2-1; D is possibly TRBD2 (6 bases). Between the trimmed V and J ends, which lost 5 bases and 9 bases, there was a span of 15 bases. CDR3 length equals 13 residues. Per germline, CDR1 SGHDT and CDR2 YYEEEE. DNA for the CDR3: TGTGCCAGCAGTGGACTATTTACAAGTGAGCAGTTCTTC. Translating it yields CASSGLFTSEQFF.

The J gene is TRBJ2-7, the V gene TRBV27; D possibly uses TRBD1 or TRBD2 (5 bases each). This CDR3 spans 15 amino acids. With 1 base removed from V and 6 bases from J, the gap between germline ends came to 16 bases. Germline CDR1 and CDR2: MNHEY and SMNVEV (reference sequence). CDR3 DNA sequence: TGTGCCAGCAGTTTATTTGGGACCGGGTCCCTCGAGCAGTACTTC. It is translated as CASSLFGTGSLEQYF.

The chain employs TRBV27 and TRBJ1-2; possible D gene TRBD1, 6 bases. The germline V and J ends were trimmed by 6 bases and 2 bases, with 19 bases remaining between them. Germline V gene sequence: CDR1 MNHEY, CDR2 SMNVEV (reference sequence). This CDR3 has 16 amino acids. CDR3 loop: CASRSTDRWINYGYTF. The CDR3 bases are TGTGCCAGCAGATCTACTGACAGGTGGATAAACTATGGCTACACCTTC.

J is TRBJ2-5 and V is TRBV10-2, with 7 bases aligning to TRBD2. Germline trimming cut 6 bases from V and 4 bases from J; bases unmatched to any gene: 11. This CDR3 region has 15 residues. Germline-derived CDR1 and CDR2 are WSHSY and SAAADI. Here the CDR3 reads CASRRAGERGETQYF. CDR3 DNA sequence: TGCGCCAGCAGACGTGCGGGAGAGCGGGGAGAGACCCAGTACTTC.

The genes are TRBV6-5 and TRBJ1-1; weak D call: TRBD1 (5 bases). V lost 6 bases, J lost 0 bases, and 11 bases lay in between. The CDR3 runs to 14 residues. Germline V gene data show CDR1 as MNHEY and CDR2 as SVGAGI. CDR3 in amino acids: CASSWGGMNTEAFF. The CDR3 DNA follows: TGTGCCAGCAGCTGGGGCGGAATGAACACTGAAGCTTTCTTT.

CDR3 nucleotide sequence: TGTGCCATCAGTGATACCCACGGGGAGGGCGGGGAGCTGTTTTTT. Its protein is CAISDTHGEGGELFF. The chain employs TRBV10-3 and TRBJ2-2; TRBD2 agrees at 7 bases. The germline V gene has CDR1 ENHRY and CDR2 SYGVKD. This CDR3 region has 15 residues. The J segment lost 7 bases and the V segment lost 3 bases, leaving 8 bases of the junction unmatched.

The rearrangement uses TRBV27 and TRBJ2-3, with 9 bases that match TRBD2. The CDR3 runs to 15 residues. The germline V gene encodes CDR1 MNHEY and CDR2 SMNVEV (reference sequence). Losses at the gene ends were 6 bases for V and 1 base for J; bases not matched to a gene: 5. CDR3 DNA: TGTGCCAGCAGCCGGACTAGCGCAGGCACAGATACGCAGTATTTT. Translation: CASSRTSAGTDTQYF.

The chain joins TRBV2 to TRBJ2-7; TRBD2 aligns across 9 bases. This CDR3 contains 12 residues. V shed 8 bases and J 5 bases; nucleotides not matched to a gene: 4. Germline-derived CDR1 and CDR2 are SNHLY and FYNNEI. CDR3 loop: CASQRGAHEQYF. CDR3 DNA sequence: TGTGCCAGCCAGCGGGGGGCGCACGAGCAGTACTTC.